This T cell receptor beta chain is drawn from a study of neurological immune-mediated disorders. General observations from the study: HTLV-1-associated myelopathy displayed the greatest TCR clonal expansion, and multiple sclerosis exhibited the smallest, lower than that of healthy controls.

As for the cDNA, it was generated by 5'RACE with 10-nucleotide random UMIs. From 15-18 subjects, every sequencing run obtained over 160 million TCR-beta sequences. One entry per CDR3 protein, called by TCRdb with MiXCR from the 5' RACE reads. Here the sample spans roughly 41,000 distinct CDR3 sequences, 11% being singletons. Documented time point: technical triplicate 1. PBMCs stored at -80 C, numbering 2 million, were the origin of the unsorted libraries. There are many counts of this clonotype. Its specificity is unknown. The CDR3 totals 14 residues. Trimming shortened V by 2 bases and J by 4 bases, and 10 bases separated the two germline ends. Germline V gene data show CDR1 as SNHLY and CDR2 as FYNNEI.

The genes are TRBV2 and TRBJ2-3, with a weak D call TRBD2 (6 bases). The TCR was taken from a man in his fifties or sixties with HTLV-1-associated myelopathy (HAM/TSP). Sequenced input: PBMCs. CDR3 DNA: TGTGCCAGCAGTGAAACTAGCTCCGCAGATACGCAGTATTTT. It codes for CASSETSSADTQYF.